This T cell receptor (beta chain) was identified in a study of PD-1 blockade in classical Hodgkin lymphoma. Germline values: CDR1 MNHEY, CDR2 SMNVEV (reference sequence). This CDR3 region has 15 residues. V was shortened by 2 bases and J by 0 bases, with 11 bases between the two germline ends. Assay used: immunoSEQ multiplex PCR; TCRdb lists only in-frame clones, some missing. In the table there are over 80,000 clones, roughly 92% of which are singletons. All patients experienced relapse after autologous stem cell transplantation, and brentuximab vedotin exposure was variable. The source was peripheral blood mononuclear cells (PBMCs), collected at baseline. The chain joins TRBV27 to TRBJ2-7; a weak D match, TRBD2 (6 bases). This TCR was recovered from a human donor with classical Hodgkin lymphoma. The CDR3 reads CASSLGLANSYEQYF. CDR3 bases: TGTGCCAGCAGTTTAGGGCTAGCGAACTCCTACGAGCAGTACTTC.